What follows are 7 T cell receptor beta chains derived from one specimen sequenced in a study of shared clonotypes between healthy human individuals. Assay used: immunoSEQ multiplex PCR; TCRdb lists only in-frame clones, some missing. The table lists 900,000 to 1,200,000 clones, around 82% of them singletons. The specimen sequenced was memory CD4+ T cells from PBMCs. Subset in this sample: CD45RA-negative fraction. All receptors come from a man aged 18 to 29 in good health. Some clones in this sample may be carry-over from other donors' samples.

The gene calls are TRBV6-1 and TRBJ2-1; TRBD2 matches 12 bases. Looked up from germline, CDR1 is MNHNS and CDR2 is SASEGT. V trimming: 2 bases; J trimming: 4 bases; junction bases outside the gene matches: 3. CDR3 length: 16 residues. CDR3 DNA: TGTGCCAGCAGTGAAAGGCTAGCGGGAGGGTACAATGAGCAGTTCTTC. Translation: CASSERLAGGYNEQFF.

The chain joins TRBV5-6 to TRBJ1-2, with D perhaps matching TRBD1 (5 bases). CDR3 size: 13 residues. CDR1 and CDR2 (germline): SGHDT, YYEEEE. With 1 base removed from V and 5 bases from J, the gap between germline ends came to 9 bases. The CDR3 reads CASSLFGAYGYTF. The CDR3 nucleotides read TGTGCCAGCAGCTTGTTTGGGGCTTATGGCTACACCTTC.

CDR3 residues: CASSEPGTLLEQYF. The CDR3 DNA sequence: TGCGCCAGCAGCGAGCCAGGGACCCTGTTGGAGCAGTACTTC. The chain carries TRBV4-1 and TRBJ2-7; D may correspond to TRBD1 or TRBD2 (5 bases each). Trimming removed 5 bases from V and 7 bases from J, with 18 bases in between. The CDR3 contains 14 residues. The germline V gene has CDR1 MGHRA and CDR2 YSYEKL.

In DNA form, the CDR3 reads TGCGCCAGCAGCTCCTCCGGGACAGTCACAGATACGCAGTATTTT. Its protein is CASSSSGTVTDTQYF. The gene calls are TRBV5-1 and TRBJ2-3, with TRBD1 identical over 7 bases. Germline CDR1 and CDR2: SGHRS and YFSETQ. The CDR3 has 15 amino acids. J was trimmed by 2 bases and V by 3 bases; bases with no gene match: 6.

The rearrangement joins TRBV7-2 to TRBJ1-2; the D gene is possibly TRBD1 (5 bases). CDR1 is SGHTA, CDR2 FQGNSA, per germline. This CDR3 region has 14 residues. Trimming removed 6 bases from V and 3 bases from J, with 14 bases in between. For the CDR3, the DNA is TGTGCCAGCAGTCCCGCGGGGACGGACTATGGCTACACCTTC. Its translation is CASSPAGTDYGYTF. The full variable domain, completed using reference TRBV7-2 and TRBJ1-2, is GAGVSQSPSNKVTEKGKDVELRCDPISGHTALYWYRQSLGQGLEFLIYFQGNSAPDKSGLPSDRFSAERTGGSVSTLTIQRTQQEDSAVYLCASSPAGTDYGYTFGSGTRLTVV.

As regards this clone: A much larger clone lies a single base off, so this may be a read error. This likely comes from a read error, as the CDR3 has no conserved phenylalanine or tryptophan at its end. The chain employs TRBV4-1 and TRBJ2-7; possibly TRBD1 or TRBD2 for D (6 bases each). The CDR3 totals 16 residues. From germline, CDR1 is MGHRA and CDR2 YSYEKL. The V and J ends lost 3 bases and 2 bases respectively, with 17 bases between them. CDR3 sequence (DNA): TGCGCCAGCAGCCAGAGAACGAGGCGGGACACCTACGAGCAGTACCTC. It is translated as CASSQRTRRDTYEQYL.

The rearrangement uses TRBV19 and TRBJ2-3; TRBD1 matches at 8 bases. The ends lost 7 bases at V and 2 bases at J; junction bases unmatched: 11. CDR1 is LNHDA and CDR2 is SQIVND in the germline V gene (reference sequence). The CDR3 consists of 16 residues. For the CDR3, the DNA is TGTGCCAGTAAGAGGGGAAGGACAGGGTCCACAGATACGCAGTATTTT. Amino acid sequence: CASKRGRTGSTDTQYF.